A selection of T cell receptor beta chains follows, all from one sample in a study of shared clonotypes between healthy human individuals. Method: immunoSEQ multiplex PCR; TCRdb's copy keeps in-frame clones and lacks some. The table includes 450,000 to 500,000 clones, over 65% detected once. The sample consisted of PBMCs. All receptors come from a woman aged 35 to 49 in good health. Some clones in this sample may be carry-over from other donors' samples. The CDR3 runs from the conserved cysteine through the conserved F or W. D genes are given only for firm matches. For some rows the clone size is stated as once, few or many, or as a class when expanded; others skip it.

-,TRBV5-1,TRBJ2-3,TRBD2,CASSLGRAGTDTQYF,TGCGCCAGCAGCTTAGGGAGGGCCGGCACAGATACGCAGTATTTT
-,TRBV11-2,TRBJ2-7,TRBD1,CASSSGTATYEQYF,TGTGCCAGCAGCTCCGGGACAGCGACCTACGAGCAGTACTTC
-,TRBV7-9,TRBJ1-4,TRBD1,CASSLRPGQGDEKLFF,TGTGCCAGCAGCTTACGGCCGGGACAGGGAGATGAAAAACTGTTTTTT
-,TRBV6-1,TRBJ2-5,TRBD2,CASREGLAGQETQYF,TGTGCCAGCCGAGAGGGACTAGCGGGCCAAGAGACCCAGTACTTC
-,TRBV19,TRBJ1-5,-,CASSITRGSNQPQHF,TGTGCCAGTAGTATCACCAGGGGCAGCAATCAGCCCCAGCATTTT
-,TRBV15,TRBJ2-7,TRBD1,CATSRDQQGYEQYF,TGTGCCACCAGCAGAGACCAACAGGGGTACGAGCAGTACTTC
-,TRBV5-1,TRBJ1-1,TRBD1,CASSKDRGIGRGTEAFF,TGCGCCAGCAGCAAGGACAGGGGTATAGGCAGGGGCACTGAAGCTTTCTTT
few,TRBV6-6,TRBJ2-2,-,CASSVRLDTGELFF,TGTGCCAGCAGCGTCAGGCTGGACACCGGGGAGCTGTTTTTT
once,TRBV18,TRBJ2-7,TRBD2,CASSPRTSGSYEQYF,TGTGCCAGCTCACCCCGGACTAGCGGCTCCTACGAGCAGTACTTC
-,TRBV6-5,TRBJ2-7,-,CASSYESVGGIYEQYF,TGTGCCAGCAGTTACGAAAGTGTCGGGGGAATTTACGAGCAGTACTTC
-,TRBV7-3,TRBJ2-3,-,CASSPYSTDTQYF,TGTGCCAGCAGCCCCTACAGCACAGATACGCAGTATTTT
-,TRBV19,TRBJ2-2,TRBD1,CASSIGQGVRTGELFF,TGTGCCAGTAGTATTGGACAGGGGGTTCGCACCGGGGAGCTGTTTTTT
-,TRBV7-2,TRBJ2-1,-,CASSPGTNNEQFF,TGTGCCAGCAGCCCTGGGACCAACAATGAGCAGTTCTTC
-,TRBV30,TRBJ1-4,-,CAWNLAGGGEKLFF,TGTGCCTGGAACTTAGCGGGAGGGGGTGAAAAACTGTTTTTT
-,TRBV4-2,TRBJ2-2,-,CASSQVGTLTGELFF,TGTGCCAGCAGCCAAGTAGGGACACTCACCGGGGAGCTGTTTTTT
once,TRBV7-2,TRBJ2-5,TRBD2,CASSKGTSGVQETQYF,TGTGCCAGCAGTAAGGGGACTAGCGGGGTACAAGAGACCCAGTACTTC
-,TRBV4-2,TRBJ2-2,-,CASSQGGTGELFF,TGTGCCAGCAGTCAAGGGGGCACCGGGGAGCTGTTTTTT
-,TRBV11-2,TRBJ1-2,-,CASSLDRAYGYTF,TGTGCCAGCAGCTTAGACAGGGCCTATGGCTACACCTTC
-,TRBV7-4,TRBJ1-4,-,CASSSLLATNEKLFF,TGTGCCAGCAGCTCACTATTAGCAACTAATGAAAAACTGTTTTTT
-,TRBV19,TRBJ1-3,-,CASSNEYGNTIYF,TGTGCCAGTAGTAACGAGTACGGAAACACCATATATTTT
-,TRBV5-5,TRBJ1-1,-,CASSLSAGDRTEAFF,TGTGCCAGCAGCTTGTCCGCGGGGGACCGCACTGAAGCTTTCTTT
-,TRBV18,TRBJ2-3,-,CASSPFNTKKDTQYF,TGTGCCAGCTCACCTTTTAACACCAAAAAGGATACGCAGTATTTT
-,TRBV19,TRBJ2-1,-,CASSSGEYNEQFF,TGTGCCAGTAGTAGCGGGGAATACAATGAGCAGTTCTTC
-,TRBV15,TRBJ2-1,-,CATTRQATFNEQFF,TGTGCCACAACCCGACAGGCAACCTTTAATGAGCAGTTCTTC
-,TRBV6-4,TRBJ1-2,-,CASGGKLLVYGYTF,TGTGCCAGCGGGGGTAAGCTGCTGGTCTATGGCTACACCTTC
-,TRBV19,TRBJ2-5,TRBD2,CASSIPRTSGREKPGGETQYF,TGTGCCAGTAGTATACCGAGGACTAGCGGGAGAGAGAAGCCGGGTGGAGAGACCCAGTACTTC
-,TRBV10-1,TRBJ2-2,TRBD2,CASRAGGSTGELFF,TGCGCCAGCCGGGCGGGAGGGAGTACCGGGGAGCTGTTTTTT
once,TRBV4-1,TRBJ2-7,-,CASSQTPGRSSYEQYF,TGCGCCAGCAGCCAGACCCCGGGACGAAGCTCCTACGAGCAGTACTTC
-,TRBV9,TRBJ2-7,-,CASSVRGEGYEQYF,TGTGCCAGCAGCGTCAGGGGCGAGGGCTACGAGCAGTACTTC
many,TRBV5-1,TRBJ2-3,TRBD2,CASRGAGGPGDTQYF,TGCGCCAGCAGAGGAGCGGGAGGGCCCGGAGATACGCAGTATTTT
few,TRBV2,TRBJ2-2,-,CASSPGTGELFF,TGTGCCAGCAGCCCAGGCACCGGGGAGCTGTTTTTT
-,TRBV7-3,TRBJ2-3,-,CASSSTRQADTQYF,TGTGCCAGCAGCTCGACCCGACAGGCAGATACGCAGTATTTT
-,TRBV2,TRBJ2-3,TRBD2,CAKGTTTSTDTQYF,TGTGCCAAAGGGACTACTACTAGCACAGATACGCAGTATTTT
-,TRBV7-2,TRBJ2-3,TRBD2,CASSPTSGTDTQYF,TGTGCCAGCAGCCCGACTAGCGGCACAGATACGCAGTATTTT
-,TRBV7-2,TRBJ1-4,-,CASSLDRLPNEKLFF,TGTGCCAGCAGCTTAGACAGGCTCCCGAATGAAAAACTGTTTTTT
-,TRBV11-2,TRBJ2-7,TRBD2,CASSLDRLADYEGQYF,TGTGCCAGCAGCTTAGATAGACTAGCGGACTACGAAGGGCAGTACTTC
-,TRBV14,TRBJ2-7,TRBD2,CASSALAGRVPHEQYF,TGTGCCAGCAGCGCCTTAGCGGGAAGGGTTCCCCACGAGCAGTACTTC
-,TRBV27,TRBJ2-3,TRBD1,CASRYRGPSTDTQYF,TGTGCCAGCAGATACAGGGGTCCTAGCACAGATACGCAGTATTTT
-,TRBV6-1,TRBJ1-5,-,CASSGQLNSNQPQHF,TGTGCCAGCAGTGGGCAGCTTAATAGCAATCAGCCCCAGCATTTT
-,TRBV7-9,TRBJ1-5,-,CASSLSYGDQPQHF,TGTGCCAGCAGCTTATCGTATGGGGACCAGCCCCAGCATTTT